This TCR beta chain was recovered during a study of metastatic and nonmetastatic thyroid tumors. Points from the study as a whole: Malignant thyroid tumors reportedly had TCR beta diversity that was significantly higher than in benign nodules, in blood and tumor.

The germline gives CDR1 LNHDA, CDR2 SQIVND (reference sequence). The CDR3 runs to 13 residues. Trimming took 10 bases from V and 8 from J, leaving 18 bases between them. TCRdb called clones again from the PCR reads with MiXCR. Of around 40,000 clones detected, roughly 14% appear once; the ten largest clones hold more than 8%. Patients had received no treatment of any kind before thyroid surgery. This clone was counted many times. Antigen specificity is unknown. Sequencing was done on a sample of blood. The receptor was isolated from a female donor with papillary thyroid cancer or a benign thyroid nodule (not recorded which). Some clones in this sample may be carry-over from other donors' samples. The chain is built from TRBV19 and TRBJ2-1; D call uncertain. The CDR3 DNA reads TGTGCCACTGACTCCCCGCAAGGCTATGAGCAGTTCTTC. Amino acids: CATDSPQGYEQFF.